The following is a T cell receptor beta chain sequence with its context. Its matching antigen is unknown. The assay was immunoSEQ multiplex PCR, and TCRdb's table has in-frame clones only and misses some. This table has fewer than 80,000 clones, more than 65% appearing once. This sample was included in a study of T cell responses to AZD1222 COVID-19 vaccine. General study findings and limits: Spike-specific TCR repertoires showed rising breadth and depth after two AZD1222 doses. Only a handful of people who got AZD1222 tested seropositive at baseline. The reported proportion of spike-specific TCRs targeting unmutated variant regions was nearly half. At 160-218 and 743-854, vaccine-associated CD4 TCRs were dominant, and they spanned spike.

The receptor was isolated from an adult in good health. The sequencing here drew on peripheral blood, taken on day 0 of MenACWY control vaccination.

Here the CDR3 DNA reads TGTGCCAGCATCCCTGACGGGATGGGCACTGAAGCTTTCTTT. This sequence encodes CASIPDGMGTEAFF. The chain couples TRBV6-5 to TRBJ1-1; the D is unclear. Germline V CDR1 and CDR2: MNHEY, SVGAGI. This CDR3 has 14 amino acids. The V gene lost 7 bases and the J gene lost 4 bases, with 16 bases spanning the gap.